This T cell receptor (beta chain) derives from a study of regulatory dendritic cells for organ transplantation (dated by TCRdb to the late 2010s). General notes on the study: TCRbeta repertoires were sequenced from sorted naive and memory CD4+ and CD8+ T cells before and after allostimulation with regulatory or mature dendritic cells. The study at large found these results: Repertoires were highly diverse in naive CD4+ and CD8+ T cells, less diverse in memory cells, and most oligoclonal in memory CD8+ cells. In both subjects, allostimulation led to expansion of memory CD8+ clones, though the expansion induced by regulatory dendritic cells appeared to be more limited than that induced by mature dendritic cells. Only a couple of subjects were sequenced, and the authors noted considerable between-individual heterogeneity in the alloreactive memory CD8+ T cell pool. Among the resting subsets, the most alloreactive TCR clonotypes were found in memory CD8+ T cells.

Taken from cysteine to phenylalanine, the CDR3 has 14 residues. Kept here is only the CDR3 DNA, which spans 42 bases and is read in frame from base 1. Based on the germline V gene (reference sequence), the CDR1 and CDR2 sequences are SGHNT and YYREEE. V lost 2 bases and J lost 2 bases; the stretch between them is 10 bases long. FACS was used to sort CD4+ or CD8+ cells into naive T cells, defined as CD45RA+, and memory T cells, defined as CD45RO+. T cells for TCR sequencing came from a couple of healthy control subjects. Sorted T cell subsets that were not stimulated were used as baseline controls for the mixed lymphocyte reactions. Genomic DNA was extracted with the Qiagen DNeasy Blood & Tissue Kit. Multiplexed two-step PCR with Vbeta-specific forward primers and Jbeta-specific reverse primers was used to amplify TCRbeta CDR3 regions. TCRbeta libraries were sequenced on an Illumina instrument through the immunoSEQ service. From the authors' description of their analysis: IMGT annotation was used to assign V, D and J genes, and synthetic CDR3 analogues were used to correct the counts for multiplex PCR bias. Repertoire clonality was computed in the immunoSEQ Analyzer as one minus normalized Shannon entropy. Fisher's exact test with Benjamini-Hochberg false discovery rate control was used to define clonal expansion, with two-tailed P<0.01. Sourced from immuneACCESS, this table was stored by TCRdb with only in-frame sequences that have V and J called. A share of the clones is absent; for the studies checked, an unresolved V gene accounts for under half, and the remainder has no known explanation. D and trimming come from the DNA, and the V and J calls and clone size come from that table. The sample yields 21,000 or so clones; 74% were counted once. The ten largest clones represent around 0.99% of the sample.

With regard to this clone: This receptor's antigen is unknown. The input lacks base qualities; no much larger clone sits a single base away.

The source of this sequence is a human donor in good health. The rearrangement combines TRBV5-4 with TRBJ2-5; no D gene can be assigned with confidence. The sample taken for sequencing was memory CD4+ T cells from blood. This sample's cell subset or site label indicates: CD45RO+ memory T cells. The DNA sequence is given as TGTGCCAGCAGCTTTCCAGGAAATCAAGAGACCCAGTACTTC. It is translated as CASSFPGNQETQYF.